This TCR beta chain was captured by sequencing in a study of tumor and adjacent non-tumor tissue in lung cancer. Study details: Around 4.2 million productive TCRbeta reads were obtained per sample on average.

Three rounds of nested PCR, following a modified ARM-PCR protocol, produced the TCRbeta library. TCRdb itself ran the multiplex PCR reads through MiXCR, one entry per CDR3 protein. The table shows 76,000 or so distinct CDR3 sequences, with around 70% occurring only once. Study observations and caveats: Normal lung showed higher cumulative top 100 clone frequency than tumor.

This clonotype was counted a few times. The antigen remains unidentified. V lost 5 bases and J 4 bases, leaving 20 bases between the germline ends. CDR1 and CDR2 from the germline V gene are SEHNR and FQNEAQ (reference sequence). The CDR3 runs 16 residues. The template was RNA from unsorted bulk tissue. Sequenced material: lung tumor tissue. The source of this sequence is a woman between 65 and 79 years old with non-small cell lung cancer. The chain is built from TRBV7-9 and TRBJ1-2; D possibly corresponds to TRBD1 (6 bases). The CDR3 nucleotides are TGTGCCAGCAGCCCCTTTGGGGACACGGATCTCTATGGCTACACCTTC. Its translation is CASSPFGDTDLYGYTF.